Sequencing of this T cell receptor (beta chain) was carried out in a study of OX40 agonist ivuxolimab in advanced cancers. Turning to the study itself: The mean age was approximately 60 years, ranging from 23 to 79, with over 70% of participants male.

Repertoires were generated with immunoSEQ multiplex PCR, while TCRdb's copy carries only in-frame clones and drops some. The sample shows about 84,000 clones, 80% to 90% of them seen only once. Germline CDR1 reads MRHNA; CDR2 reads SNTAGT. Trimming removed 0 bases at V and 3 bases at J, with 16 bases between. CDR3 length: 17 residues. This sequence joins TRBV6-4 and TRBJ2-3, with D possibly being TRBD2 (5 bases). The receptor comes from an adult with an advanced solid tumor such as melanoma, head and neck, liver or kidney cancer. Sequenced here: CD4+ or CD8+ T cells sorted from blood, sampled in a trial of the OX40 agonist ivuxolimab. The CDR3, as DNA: TGTGCCAGCAGTGACTCGAGCGGCCCTGGGAGAACAGATACGCAGTATTTT. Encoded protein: CASSDSSGPGRTDTQYF.